The 30 T cell receptor beta chains below all came from one sample that was sequenced in a study of technical replicates of blood from several donors (dated by TCRdb to about 2017). Receptor amplification or capture employed the immunoSEQ multiplex PCR assay. TCRdb obtained this table from immuneACCESS and retained in-frame rearrangements with V and J assigned. These tables miss some clones; where compared with another copy, unresolved V genes account for less than half of the shortfall, and the remainder is unexplained. The sample table lists tens of thousands of clones, under 98% of them with a count of one. The top ten constitute more than 0.25% of the sample. Sample: T cells isolated from PBMCs. The receptors were gathered from a human donor in good health.

The CDR3 DNA reads as TGCGCCAGCAGCTTGTCCCAGGGGCCTCACTACGAGCAGTACTTC. The encoded protein is CASSLSQGPHYEQYF. The V call is TRBV5-1, the J call TRBJ2-7; weak D call: TRBD1 (6 bases). The CDR3 has 15 residues. With 1 base removed from V and 3 bases from J, the gap between germline ends came to 14 bases. Germline lookup yields CDR1 SGHRS and CDR2 YFSETQ.

The chain employs TRBV10-1 and TRBJ2-1; the D gene is possibly TRBD1 (5 bases). The germline V and J ends were trimmed by 1 base and 0 bases, with 10 bases remaining between them. The V gene's germline CDR1 is WNHNN and CDR2 SYGVQD (reference sequence). The CDR3 contains 16 residues. The CDR3 loop reads CASSELSRVSYNEQFF. The CDR3 DNA is TGCGCCAGCAGTGAGTTATCCAGGGTCTCCTACAATGAGCAGTTCTTC.

This clone has a single count. The chain links TRBV19 to TRBJ1-3; D unclear. Germline V gives CDR1 LNHDA, CDR2 SQIVND (reference sequence). V was cut by 4 bases and J by 0 bases, with 16 bases left in between. This CDR3 comprises 17 residues. CDR3 region: CASSTPYVVYSGNTIYF. CDR3 sequence (DNA): TGTGCCAGTAGTACCCCATATGTAGTCTACTCTGGAAACACCATATATTTT.

The rearrangement uses TRBV11-3 and TRBJ2-1, with 8 bases aligning to TRBD2. In germline, CDR1 is SGHNT, CDR2 YENEEA. The CDR3 has 16 residues. V shed 0 bases, J shed 5 bases, and the junction held 6 bases outside the gene matches. In DNA, the CDR3 is TGTGCCAGCAGCTTAGATCTACGGGAGGGAGACAATGAGCAGTTCTTC. Its protein product is CASSLDLREGDNEQFF.

The rearrangement uses TRBV29-1 and TRBJ2-5; D is possibly TRBD1 (5 bases). Germline CDR1 and CDR2: SQVTM and ANQGSEA. Trimming left V 3 bases short and J 4 bases short, with 12 bases between. The CDR3 is 13 amino acids. DNA of the CDR3: TGCAGCGTTGACGACAGAATAGGAGAGACCCAGTACTTC. Protein sequence: CSVDDRIGETQYF.

The V gene is TRBV28, the J gene TRBJ1-2; D is possibly TRBD1 (6 bases). Trimming left V 4 bases short and J 8 bases short, with 17 bases between. The CDR3 extends over 14 amino acids. Per germline, CDR1 MDHEN and CDR2 SYDVKM. The CDR3 DNA reads TGTGCCAGCAGTTATACAGGGCTAGAGAAGGGCTACACCTTC. This gives the protein CASSYTGLEKGYTF.

The rearrangement uses TRBV4-3 and TRBJ1-5, with D hard to call. CDR1 LGHNA and CDR2 YSLEER come from the germline V gene. The CDR3 length is 15 residues. Between the trimmed V and J ends, which lost 0 bases and 1 base, there was a span of 7 bases. The CDR3 bases are TGCGCCAGCAGCCAAGACGTACGGAGCAATCAGCCCCAGCATTTT. Its protein is CASSQDVRSNQPQHF.

This clone was recorded only once. This chain connects TRBV29-1 to TRBJ1-2, with D perhaps TRBD1 (5 bases). The CDR3 is 10 amino acids. CDR1 SQVTM and CDR2 ANQGSEA come from the germline V gene. V was shortened by 7 bases and J by 10 bases, with 13 bases between the two germline ends. Written as DNA, the CDR3 is TGCAGCGCTGTGGGACTTACCTACACCTTC. It translates to CSAVGLTYTF.

The chain has TRBV4-2 and TRBJ2-2; TRBD1 aligns across 8 bases. Germline V gene lookup returns CDR1 LGHNA and CDR2 YNFKEQ. Unmatched junction bases numbered 2, after V lost 1 base and J lost 7 bases. The CDR3 sequence is 14 residues long. The CDR3 loop reads CASSQAGGGGELFF. The CDR3 DNA reads TGTGCCAGCAGCCAAGCAGGGGGCGGCGGGGAGCTGTTTTTT.

The chain uses TRBV15 and TRBJ2-1; D unresolved. Germline CDR1 is LNHNV and CDR2 is YYDKDF (reference sequence). The ends were cut back, 0 bases at V and 4 bases at J, with 10 bases in the middle. The CDR3 contains 15 residues. The CDR3 DNA reads TGTGCCACCAGCAGAGAGACGGAGATTTACAATGAGCAGTTCTTC. Its translation: CATSRETEIYNEQFF.

V gene TRBV6-5 combines with J gene TRBJ2-7; TRBD2 agrees at 14 bases. J lost 3 bases, V lost 6 bases, and 4 bases had no gene match. There are 15 residues in the CDR3. Germline V CDR1 and CDR2: MNHEY, SVGAGI. In DNA form, the CDR3 reads TGTGCCAGCAGGGCGGGACTAGCGGGAGACTACGAGCAGTACTTC. Protein: CASRAGLAGDYEQYF.

The V call is TRBV27, the J call TRBJ2-3, with TRBD2 matching 10 bases. Losses at the gene ends were 4 bases for V and 7 bases for J; bases not matched to a gene: 2. CDR3 length: 13 amino acids. CDR1 MNHEY and CDR2 SMNVEV come from the germline V gene (reference sequence). The DNA for the CDR3 is TGTGCCAGCAGTTGGACTAGCGGATATACGCAGTATTTT. The encoded protein is CASSWTSGYTQYF.

The chain joins TRBV18 to TRBJ2-3, with TRBD2 identical over 13 bases. CDR1 is KGHSH and CDR2 is LQKENI in the germline V gene. Trimming took 5 bases from V and 5 from J; bases not matched to a gene: 4. The CDR3 consists of 15 residues. CDR3: CASSRTSGRQDTQYF. The CDR3 DNA reads as TGTGCCAGCTCAAGGACTAGCGGGAGACAAGATACGCAGTATTTT.

V usage is TRBV6-1 and J usage is TRBJ1-2, with 7 bases lining up with TRBD1. The length of the CDR3 is 15 residues. Looked up from germline, CDR1 is MNHNS and CDR2 is SASEGT. J gave up 6 bases and V 2 bases, and 9 bases lay outside the gene matches. The CDR3 spells CASSEKPGTAHGYTF. As DNA, the CDR3 is TGTGCCAGCAGTGAAAAACCTGGGACAGCGCATGGCTACACCTTC.

The chain is built from TRBV27 and TRBJ2-7, with TRBD2 matching 11 bases. Looked up from germline, CDR1 is MNHEY and CDR2 is SMNVEV (reference sequence). This CDR3 is built from 15 residues. Trimming at V came to 2 bases and at J to 4 bases, leaving 4 bases not matched to a gene. The CDR3 here is CASSLLAGGWYEQYF. In DNA form, the CDR3 reads TGTGCCAGCAGTTTACTAGCGGGAGGATGGTACGAGCAGTACTTC.

This sequence joins TRBV20-1 and TRBJ2-5, with D unclear. CDR1 is DFQATT and CDR2 is SNEGSKA in the germline V gene (reference sequence). V lost 4 bases to trimming and J lost 5 bases, with 8 bases between them. The CDR3 is 11 amino acids. The CDR3 spells CSATLSETQYF. The CDR3 nucleotides are TGCAGTGCTACCCTCTCGGAGACCCAGTACTTC.

V and J are TRBV18 and TRBJ2-7; 9 bases fit TRBD1. CDR1 is KGHSH, CDR2 LQKENI, per germline. CDR3 size: 14 residues. V lost 4 bases, J lost 10 bases, and 11 bases stayed unmatched. The DNA for the CDR3 is TGTGCCAGCTCACTTGGGACAGGGTCTCTGAGACAGTACTTC. Translating it yields CASSLGTGSLRQYF.

This chain links TRBV4-3 with TRBJ2-2, with TRBD1 as a possible D gene (5 bases). V was trimmed by 4 bases and J by 5 bases, leaving 8 bases between them. This CDR3 has 13 residues. Looked up from germline, CDR1 is LGHNA and CDR2 is YSLEER. CDR3 loop: CASSPQGTGELFF. The CDR3 coding sequence is TGCGCCAGCAGCCCTCAGGGTACCGGGGAGCTGTTTTTT.

The chain recombines TRBV28 with TRBJ2-4; possibly TRBD2 for D (6 bases). Germline V gives CDR1 MDHEN, CDR2 SYDVKM. The V end lost 1 base, the J end lost 0 bases, and 13 bases lay between the germline ends. CDR3 size: 17 residues. Written as DNA, the CDR3 is TGTGCCAGCAGTTTATATCGGGACTCAGTAGCCAAAAACATTCAGTACTTC. It is translated as CASSLYRDSVAKNIQYF. The full variable domain, rest sourced from reference TRBV28 and TRBJ2-4, is DVKVTQSSRYLVKRTGEKVFLECVQDMDHENMFWYRQDPGLGLRLIYFSYDVKMKEKGDIPEGYSVSREKKERFSLILESASTNQTSMYLCASSLYRDSVAKNIQYFGAGTRLSVL.

DNA of the CDR3: TGTGCCAGTAGTATCATCGACGAGGGCAATCAGCCCCAGCATTTT. Protein sequence: CASSIIDEGNQPQHF. This rearrangement joins TRBV19 to TRBJ1-5, with D hard to call. Germline V gene lookup returns CDR1 LNHDA and CDR2 SQIVND (reference sequence). This CDR3 has 15 amino acids. V was clipped by 3 bases and J by 2 bases, with 11 bases between them.

V and J are TRBV7-9 and TRBJ2-3; maybe TRBD1 (5 bases). CDR1 SEHNR and CDR2 FQNEAQ come from the germline V gene (reference sequence). The CDR3 consists of 16 residues. Trimming removed 5 bases at V and 4 bases at J, with 19 bases between. CDR3 in amino acids: CASSPTGRVLADTQYF. For the CDR3, the DNA is TGTGCCAGCAGCCCTACGGGCAGGGTATTAGCAGATACGCAGTATTTT.

The V gene is TRBV19, the J gene TRBJ2-1, with 10 bases lining up with TRBD2. Germline assignment: CDR1 LNHDA and CDR2 SQIVND (reference sequence). The CDR3 totals 12 residues. V lost 10 bases and J lost 9; bases outside the gene matches: 6. This chain's CDR3 is CATRLAGTEQFF. For the CDR3, the DNA is TGTGCCACCAGACTAGCGGGTACTGAGCAGTTCTTC.

V usage is TRBV7-2 and J usage is TRBJ2-5; TRBD2 aligns across 8 bases. The V gene end was trimmed by 2 bases and the J gene end by 4 bases; junction bases not matched to a gene: 9. The CDR3 runs to 16 residues. CDR1 is SGHTA and CDR2 is FQGNSA in the germline V gene. The CDR3 DNA reads TGTGCCAGCAGCTTAATTCGGGGGGGCGCGGGAGAGACCCAGTACTTC. Protein sequence: CASSLIRGGAGETQYF. The full variable domain, in which reference TRBV7-2 and TRBJ2-5 provide the parts outside the CDR3, is GAGVSQSPSNKVTEKGKDVELRCDPISGHTALYWYRQSLGQGLEFLIYFQGNSAPDKSGLPSDRFSAERTGGSVSTLTIQRTQQEDSAVYLCASSLIRGGAGETQYFGPGTRLLVL.

V and J are TRBV5-6 and TRBJ1-2; a weak D match, TRBD1 (5 bases). Germline V gives CDR1 SGHDT, CDR2 YYEEEE. Trimming pared 0 bases from V and 3 bases from J, leaving 15 bases between. The CDR3 totals 16 residues. CDR3 nucleotides: TGTGCCAGCAGCTTGGCCGGGCAGGGCTATGACTATGGCTACACCTTC. Translation gives CASSLAGQGYDYGYTF.

V usage is TRBV11-3 and J usage is TRBJ1-5; TRBD1 is a possible D gene (5 bases). The V end lost 1 base, the J end lost 8 bases, and 9 bases lay between the germline ends. Per the germline V gene, CDR1 is SGHNT and CDR2 is YENEEA. The CDR3 is 13 residues long. The chain's CDR3 is CASSLGIGEPQHF. In DNA, the CDR3 is TGTGCCAGCAGCTTAGGGATAGGGGAGCCCCAGCATTTT.

This chain links TRBV19 with TRBJ2-3; 12 positions agree with TRBD2. In germline, CDR1 is LNHDA, CDR2 SQIVND (reference sequence). V lost 3 bases to trimming and J lost 1 base; unmatched junction nucleotides: 11. CDR3 size: 19 residues. CDR3 protein: CASSIRLAGVPRGTDTQYF. The DNA of the CDR3 is TGTGCCAGTAGTATTCGACTAGCGGGAGTACCCAGGGGCACAGATACGCAGTATTTT.

This chain uses TRBV7-9 with TRBJ2-2, with 8 bases lining up with TRBD1. Germline V gene data show CDR1 as SEHNR and CDR2 as FQNEAQ (reference sequence). V lost 5 bases to trimming and J lost 5 bases; unmatched junction nucleotides: 7. CDR3 length: 15 amino acids. The CDR3 DNA follows: TGTGCCAGCAGCCTTGGACAGGGTCGTACCGGGGAGCTGTTTTTT. It translates to CASSLGQGRTGELFF.

The chain has TRBV9 and TRBJ2-7, with 7 bases that match TRBD1. This CDR3 region has 14 residues. J lost 6 bases, V lost 0 bases, and 6 bases had no gene match. The germline V gene encodes CDR1 SGDLS and CDR2 YYNGEE. In DNA, the CDR3 is TGTGCCAGCAGCGTAGGACCCGACAGGGTCGAGCAGTACTTC. This encodes CASSVGPDRVEQYF.

This chain links TRBV7-3 with TRBJ1-1, with D hard to call. CDR3 length: 14 residues. Between the trimmed V and J ends, which lost 2 bases and 1 base, there was a span of 8 bases. Germline V gene lookup returns CDR1 SGHTA and CDR2 FQGTGA. CDR3 bases: TGTGCCAGCAGCTTAGAAGCTAGGAACACTGAAGCTTTCTTT. It translates to CASSLEARNTEAFF.

The rearrangement links TRBV30 to TRBJ1-5; D is possibly TRBD1 (5 bases). The length of the CDR3 is 17 residues. Germline CDR1 and CDR2: GTSNPN and SVGIG (reference sequence). Trimming pared 3 bases from V and 0 bases from J, leaving 18 bases between. The CDR3 is CAWRASNQGGSNQPQHF. DNA for the CDR3: TGTGCCTGGAGAGCATCGAATCAGGGTGGTAGCAATCAGCCCCAGCATTTT.